The TCR beta chain under discussion was sequenced for a study of blood T cell repertoires in COVID-19. Background on the study: Sites in the United States, Italy and Spain provided acute and convalescent COVID-19 samples.

Measured with immunoSEQ multiplex PCR; TCRdb has only the in-frame clones, and not every one. This sample has about 380,000 clones; around 84% occur once, and the top ten carry around 3.4%. This clone occurred once. CDR1 and CDR2 (germline): LNHDA, SQIVND (reference sequence). This CDR3 region has 16 residues. Trimming cost V 6 bases and J 6 bases; bases outside gene matches: 14. Sequencing input: peripheral blood. The TCR originated in a young woman with acute or convalescent COVID-19. The rearrangement links TRBV19 to TRBJ2-1, with TRBD1 matching over 7 bases. This CDR3 reads CASSPPDRVGSNEQFF. CDR3 DNA sequence: TGTGCCAGTAGCCCCCCCGACAGGGTTGGATCCAATGAGCAGTTCTTC.